A selection of T cell receptor beta chains follows, all from one sample in a study of shared clonotypes between healthy human individuals. This table comes from immunoSEQ multiplex PCR, and its TCRdb copy is limited to in-frame clones, with some not included. The table lists roughly 2 million clones, roughly 95% of them singletons. The sequencing sample was made of naive CD4+ T cells sorted from blood. These receptors all stem from a man aged 18 to 35 in good health. The CDR3 runs from the conserved cysteine through the conserved F or W. D genes are given only for firm matches. The listing skips clone size in some rows; elsewhere it reads once, few, many or a size class.

d_call: TRBD2
j_call: TRBJ2-5
clone_size: once
v_call: TRBV5-1
cdr3_aa: CASSPGLAEETQYF
cdr3_nt: TGCGCCAGCAGCCCGGGACTAGCCGAAGAGACCCAGTACTTC

d_call: NA
j_call: TRBJ1-1
clone_size: NA
v_call: TRBV7-9
cdr3_aa: CASSSPPGALSMNTEAFF
cdr3_nt: TGTGCCAGCAGCTCACCCCCTGGGGCCTTGAGCATGAACACTGAAGCTTTCTTT

d_call: TRBD1
j_call: TRBJ1-5
clone_size: NA
v_call: TRBV30
cdr3_aa: CAWSAGTGHYSNQPQHF
cdr3_nt: TGTGCCTGGAGTGCCGGGACAGGGCACTATAGCAATCAGCCCCAGCATTTT

d_call: TRBD2
j_call: TRBJ2-2
clone_size: NA
v_call: TRBV19
cdr3_aa: CASTSGSATGELFF
cdr3_nt: TGTGCCAGTACTAGCGGGAGTGCCACCGGGGAGCTGTTTTTT

d_call: TRBD2
j_call: TRBJ2-7
clone_size: NA
v_call: TRBV6-6
cdr3_aa: CASSTGTRGYEQYF
cdr3_nt: TGTGCCAGCAGTACCGGGACTAGGGGGTACGAGCAGTACTTC

d_call: NA
j_call: TRBJ1-2
clone_size: NA
v_call: TRBV28
cdr3_aa: CASSLFGKIKGGYTF
cdr3_nt: TGTGCCAGCAGTTTATTTGGGAAAATAAAAGGTGGCTACACCTTC

d_call: TRBD1
j_call: TRBJ2-7
clone_size: NA
v_call: TRBV2
cdr3_aa: CASSRGQGKVEQYF
cdr3_nt: TGTGCCAGCAGCCGCGGACAGGGAAAGGTCGAGCAGTACTTC

d_call: TRBD2
j_call: TRBJ2-1
clone_size: NA
v_call: TRBV19
cdr3_aa: CASSIKWTSGGNYNEQFF
cdr3_nt: TGTGCCAGTAGTATAAAATGGACTAGCGGGGGGAACTACAATGAGCAGTTCTTC

d_call: TRBD1
j_call: TRBJ1-2
clone_size: NA
v_call: TRBV7-9
cdr3_aa: CASSLGQGISNYGYTF
cdr3_nt: TGTGCCAGCAGCTTAGGACAGGGGATATCTAACTATGGCTACACCTTC

d_call: NA
j_call: TRBJ2-3
clone_size: NA
v_call: TRBV7-6
cdr3_aa: CASSLRGSPIDYTDTQYF
cdr3_nt: TGTGCCAGCAGCTTAAGAGGCAGCCCAATTGACTACACAGATACGCAGTATTTT